The sequence of this T cell receptor beta chain was determined in a study of cytomegalovirus exposure and HLA in healthy donors (dated by TCRdb to about 2017). At the level of the whole study: An earlier analysis of some 500 of the donors reported 276 Gb of sequence data and more than 90 million unique TCR beta sequences from 150 million to 200 million T cells. The study aimed to test whether signatures of past pathogen exposure could be identified by cataloging public T cell receptors. Using immunosequencing, the study profiled T cell repertoires from about 620 subjects and related those repertoires to cytomegalovirus serostatus. A later analysis re-analyzed previously published TCR beta repertoires from about 600 donors and added high-resolution HLA genotyping to study TCR occurrence patterns. The later analysis used no new phenotypic data to find candidate immune exposures, relying instead on TCR beta sequences and their occurrence across donors. In a later genetic analysis, genome-wide SNP genotypes for about 60% of the 666 donors were used, and that subset was treated as a discovery cohort. Typing coverage differed by locus: A, B, C, DRB1 and DQB1 were typed in roughly 629-630 donors, DQA1 in about 560, DPA1 in around 600, and DPB1 in 450 to 490. Along with the 666-subject first cohort, a separate validation cohort of approximately 110 different subjects was used. Approximately 300 gigabases of sequencing data and around 80 million unique TCR sequences made up an early release that covered over 550 HLA-typed donors. Of the roughly 390 genotyped donors, approximately 83% fell in the genetic ancestry cluster associated with self-reported Caucasian donors. Both class I and class II loci were covered by HLA typing, at four-digit resolution. All discovery cohort repertoires had been generated using a single sequencing platform. About five DR-DQ haplotypes were treated as single units for association and clustering because of strong linkage in the cohort. On average, roughly 200,000 unique TCR beta nucleotide sequences were sequenced per donor among more than 350 genotyped donors of the cohort, with about 17% of those sequences being non-productive. To predict cytomegalovirus infection status, the study combined high-throughput TCR immunosequencing, statistical association of individual TCRs with disease status, and machine learning. Donor age, sex, ethnicity and CMV serostatus were collected together with the repertoire data. An earlier analysis of fewer than 700 of the donors applied high-throughput TCR beta sequencing to assess whether each TCR beta V gene segment acted as functional or pseudogenic.

Worth noting for this clone: Its antigen is unknown. No much larger clonotype is one base removed from it; base qualities were not supplied.

In total, 630 or so healthy bone marrow donors made up the cohort. At the time of sampling, every cohort member was nominally healthy, though immune exposures that went unrecorded were likely present. The donor tested CMV seronegative, placing the donor among the 350 to 400 seronegative members of the cohort. A peripheral blood sample was collected from each donor, and TCR beta sequencing was performed on peripheral blood mononuclear cells. Genomic DNA extraction from the blood cell samples was performed with the Qiagen DNeasy Blood Extraction Kit. The method behind the library was the immunoSEQ multiplex PCR assay. For the multiplex PCR, a mixture combining 60 forward primers for TCR Vbeta segments and 13 reverse primers for TCR Jbeta segments was used. Amplification of the CDR3 region of rearranged TCR beta genes was performed with a multiplex PCR assay on genomic DNA. The amplified TCR beta libraries were sequenced on the Illumina HiSeq System as 87-base-pair reads. On the authors' methods: In a later analysis, some 80 million unique TCR beta chains were counted across the 650 to 700 repertoires, and around 10 million of these chains were shared by at least two donors. Raw reads were error-corrected and collapsed into unique sequences by a nearest-neighbor algorithm in which closely related sequences were merged to remove PCR and sequencing errors. CDR3 sequences were aligned to IMGT reference sequences to assign V, D and J gene segments. For a sequence to be retained, at least a six-nucleotide match to both a V gene segment and a J gene segment was required. Rearrangements were called productive when the CDR3 lacked stop codons and stayed in frame with V and J; all others were non-productive. Following IMGT convention, CDR3 was defined as the stretch from the second conserved V-encoded cysteine up to the conserved J-encoded phenylalanine. In an earlier analysis of around 540 of the donors, sequences lacking an unambiguous match to a single V gene segment were excluded. An earlier analysis of roughly 590 of the donors called V segments functional above 56.7% productive rearrangements and segregating when the between-donor standard deviation exceeded 5%. To diagnose cytomegalovirus status from the catalog of TCR beta chain sequences, a statistical classification framework was built. A later analysis assigned V and J genes by comparing TCR nucleotide sequences with IMGT/GENE-DB human TR gene sequences. Using the TCRdist pipeline, a later analysis assigned CDR3 sequences along with most-parsimonious VDJ recombination scenarios. In a later analysis, each TCR beta chain was defined by its CDR3 amino acid sequence together with its V-gene family, and reads without a unique V-gene family were excluded. As a way to deal with suspected cross-contamination and a sequencing artifact, a later analysis dropped under 600 nucleotide sequences that were highly shared and had low generation probability. In a later analysis, a clonal expansion index was calculated for each public chain from normalized within-repertoire ranks of inferred template counts. Generation probabilities in a later analysis came from a VDJ recombination model fitted to out-of-frame rearrangements, and those results were checked against IGoR. In a later analysis, TCR-TCR, TCR-HLA and TCR-CMV co-occurrence was scored with hypergeometric tests, and a repertoire-size bias correction was applied to TCR pairs. In a later analysis, false discovery rates were estimated by permuting HLA or CMV assignments 20 times. In a later analysis, co-occurring TCRs were grouped with DBSCAN, and TCRdist sequence similarity was added when clustering was performed within HLA-allele-positive subsets. Repertoires with fewer than 30,000 or more than 120,000 public chains were left out of co-occurrence clustering, as were roughly five repertoires with anomalous nucleotide sharing. As stored in TCRdb, this immuneACCESS dataset retains in-frame rearrangements with V and J assigned. A fraction of the clones does not appear; measured against another copy, unresolved V genes explain less than half of the discrepancy, and the remainder lacks a known reason. V, J and clone size were drawn from that table, and D and trimming were deduced from the DNA. For this sample the table gives 130,000 to 150,000 clones, of which 80% were detected only once. In total, the top ten clones hold roughly 2.2% of the sample.

The full study reports these points: In vitro tests confirmed that a few of the cytomegalovirus-associated TCR beta chains recognize cytomegalovirus antigens. At a false discovery rate of 0.05, a later analysis linked roughly 17,000 TCR beta sequences to specific HLA alleles. Presence/absence analyses assumed roughly uniform sequencing depth across donors, an assumption that may not hold. Broadly in line with IMGT annotations, most TCR beta V segments showed up in productive rearrangements about 87% or about 30% of the time in an earlier analysis of some 590 of the donors. In the study, some 160 TCR beta chains were listed as associated with cytomegalovirus. According to a later genetic analysis, donors in an Asian-associated ancestry cluster had fewer N-insertions in productive TCRs than the approximately 650-donor mean. Across donors, most TCR sequences were observed very rarely, whereas some public TCRs were present in many individuals. According to a later analysis, parvovirus B19, influenza, CMV and Epstein-Barr virus appeared linked to several top co-occurrence clusters. For the cohort, immune exposure information was limited to CMV serostatus. It was suggested by the authors that the approach could potentially be generalized to other disease states and immunological phenotypes. Because counts were too low, 15 to 20 rarely observed V segments, including chromosome 9 orphons, were excluded from the earlier analysis of a few hundred of the donors. In a later analysis, HLA-associated TCR beta chains were found to be more clonally expanded and to have lower generation probabilities than equally common non-associated chains. The cohort was sequenced for TCR beta chains only, and without alpha or paired-chain data the features that could be detected were limited. Strong co-occurrence of HLA alleles, especially DR and DQ, made assigning TCR associations to individual alleles difficult. HLA typing was unavailable for some donors at each locus, so association tests used only the typed subset. An association between a missense DCLRE1C variant and V-gene and J-gene trimming of TCR beta chains was found in a later genetic analysis and replicated in an independent cohort. Linkage disequilibrium might explain the correlated functional status among segregating V segments, but an unknown experimental factor could not be ruled out. Most CMV-associated TCR beta chains appeared to be HLA-restricted in a later analysis, and the HLA associations seemed to be driven largely by CMV exposure. In both the original and validation cohorts, the classifier was reported to diagnose cytomegalovirus status with high specificity and sensitivity. A group of highly shared sequence variants was considered likely to be a technical artifact of the sequencing pipeline. A further reported finding was that TCR beta sequences accurately predicted the HLA-A and HLA-B alleles for most subjects in the first cohort. In a later analysis, the rate of TCR association differed among HLA loci, with DRB1 alleles having the most associated TCRs and HLA-C alleles having the fewest.

Specimen: PBMCs. This receptor was identified in a man aged 25-40 years in good health and CMV-seronegative.

Here is the DNA: TGTGCCAGTAGTATCGGGAGACAGGGGAGGAACACTGAAGCTTTCTTT. This is translated as CASSIGRQGRNTEAFF. The rearrangement joined TRBV19 to TRBJ1-1; TRBD1 matches 8 bases in the middle. The germline V gene (reference sequence) gives CDR1 as LNHDA and CDR2 as SQIVND. V has 3 bases trimmed and J has 1 base trimmed; junction bases matching no gene number 7. From the cysteine through the phenylalanine, the CDR3 covers 16 amino acids. The CDR3 DNA has 48 bases and is translated from base 1.